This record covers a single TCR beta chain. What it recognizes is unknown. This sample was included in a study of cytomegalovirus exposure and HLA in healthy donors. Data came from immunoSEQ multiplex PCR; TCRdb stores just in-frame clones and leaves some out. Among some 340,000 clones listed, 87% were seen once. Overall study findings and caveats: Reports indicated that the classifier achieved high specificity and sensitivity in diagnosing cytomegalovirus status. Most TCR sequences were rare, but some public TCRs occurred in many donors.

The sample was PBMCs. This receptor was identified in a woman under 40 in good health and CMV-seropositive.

The DNA of the CDR3 is TGCGCCAGCAGCCAAGGGCGGGGGGGGAATCCACCCCTCCACTTT. Translated, it gives CASSQGRGGNPPLHF. The chain couples TRBV4-3 to TRBJ1-6; a possible D gene is TRBD1 (5 bases). The CDR3 contains 15 residues. Germline V gene lookup returns CDR1 LGHNA and CDR2 YSLEER. V was clipped by 1 base and J by 11 bases, with 15 bases between them.